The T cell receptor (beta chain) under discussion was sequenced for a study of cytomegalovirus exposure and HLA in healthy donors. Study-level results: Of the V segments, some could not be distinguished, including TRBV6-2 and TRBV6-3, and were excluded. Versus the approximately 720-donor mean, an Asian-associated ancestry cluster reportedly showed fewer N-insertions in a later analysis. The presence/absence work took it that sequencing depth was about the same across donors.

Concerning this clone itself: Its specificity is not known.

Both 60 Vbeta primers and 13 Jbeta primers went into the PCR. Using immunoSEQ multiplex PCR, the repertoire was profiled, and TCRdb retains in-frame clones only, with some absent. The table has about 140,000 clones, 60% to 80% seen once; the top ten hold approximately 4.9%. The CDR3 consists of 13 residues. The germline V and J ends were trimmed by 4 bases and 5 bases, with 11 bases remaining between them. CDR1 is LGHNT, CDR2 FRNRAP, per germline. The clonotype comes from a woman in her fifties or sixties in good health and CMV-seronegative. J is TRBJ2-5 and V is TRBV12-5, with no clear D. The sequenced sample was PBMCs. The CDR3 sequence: CASGSQARETQYF. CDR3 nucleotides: TGTGCTAGTGGTTCCCAGGCCCGGGAGACCCAGTACTTC.